The 17 T cell receptor beta chains below all came from one sample that was sequenced in a study of cytomegalovirus exposure and HLA in healthy donors. Primers included in the PCR were 60 Vbeta and 13 Jbeta primers. The table came from immunoSEQ multiplex PCR; TCRdb's copy has only in-frame clones and leaves some out. In the table there are about 150,000 clones, roughly three quarters of which are singletons. Material for sequencing was PBMCs. The receptors originated from a man aged 25 to 45 in good health and CMV-seropositive.

The V and J genes are TRBV7-9 and TRBJ2-2, with D perhaps TRBD1 (7 bases). Germline CDR1 SEHNR, CDR2 FQNEAQ (reference sequence). V was shortened by 4 bases and J by 5 bases, with 17 bases between the two germline ends. CDR3 length: 16 amino acids. The CDR3 protein is CASSSYSQGGTGELFF. CDR3 nucleotides: TGTGCCAGCAGCTCTTATTCCCAGGGGGGAACCGGGGAGCTGTTTTTT.

The V gene is TRBV28, the J gene TRBJ1-2; 8 bases match TRBD1. The CDR3 sequence is 14 residues long. CDR1 and CDR2 (germline): MDHEN, SYDVKM. The junction had 9 bases not matched to a gene; V was cut back by 5 bases and J by 7 bases. The CDR3 nucleotides read TGTGCCAGCAGTCAGACAGGGGATAGTGTTGGCTACACCTTC. Translated, it gives CASSQTGDSVGYTF.

This chain connects TRBV7-8 to TRBJ2-1; the match to TRBD2 covers 9 bases. J lost 3 bases, V lost 7 bases, and 10 bases had no gene match. CDR3 length: 16 amino acids. In germline, CDR1 is SGHVS, CDR2 FQNEAQ. The DNA of the CDR3 is TGTGCCAGCACCTTCCCCGGGACTAGCAACTACAATGAGCAGTTCTTC. Translated: CASTFPGTSNYNEQFF. Full variable domain (remainder filled in from reference TRBV7-8 and TRBJ2-1): GAGVSQSPRYKVAKRGQDVALRCDPISGHVSLFWYQQALGQGPEFLTYFQNEAQLDKSGLPSDRFFAERPEGSVSTLKIQRTQQEDSAVYLCASTFPGTSNYNEQFFGPGTRLTVL.

The J gene is TRBJ2-5, the V gene TRBV18; 8 bases agree with TRBD2. The CDR3 sequence is 14 residues long. CDR1 is KGHSH and CDR2 is LQKENI in the germline V gene. The trim removed 2 bases at V and 4 bases at J, leaving 3 bases unmatched. The CDR3 region is CASSPAREGETQYF. The CDR3 coding sequence is TGTGCCAGCTCACCAGCACGGGAGGGAGAGACCCAGTACTTC.

V is TRBV27 and J is TRBJ2-2; tentatively, D is TRBD2 (7 bases). Trimming removed 5 bases at V and 5 bases at J, with 18 bases between. The CDR3 length is 16 residues. Per germline, CDR1 MNHEY and CDR2 SMNVEV (reference sequence). The CDR3 sequence: CASSDSGGRLTGELFF. The CDR3 bases are TGTGCCAGCAGTGACTCCGGGGGGCGCTTGACCGGGGAGCTGTTTTTT.

In this sample, this clone turned up a few times. The chain carries TRBV13 and TRBJ1-4; D is ambiguous. Germline V lookup: CDR1 PRHDT, CDR2 FYEKMQ (reference sequence). V was trimmed by 5 bases and J by 7 bases, leaving 14 bases between them. This CDR3 has 14 amino acids. CDR3 nucleotide sequence: TGTGCCAGCAGCGCCAAGGGTGAGGGTGAAAAACTGTTTTTT. Protein sequence: CASSAKGEGEKLFF.

This clone occurred a few times. V usage is TRBV28 and J usage is TRBJ1-2, with 7 bases that match TRBD1. With 10 bases clipped from V and 7 bases from J, the junction kept 9 bases outside the gene matches. Per the germline V gene, CDR1 is MDHEN and CDR2 is SYDVKM. The CDR3 length is 12 residues. CDR3 nucleotides: TGTGCCACGCAACAGGGGAGTGGTGGCTACACCTTC. This encodes CATQQGSGGYTF.

This clone was picked up a small number of times. This sequence joins TRBV28 and TRBJ1-5; TRBD1 agrees at 10 bases. V shed 3 bases, J shed 6 bases, and the junction held 8 bases outside the gene matches. From germline, CDR1 is MDHEN and CDR2 SYDVKM. The CDR3 is 16 residues long. In DNA form, the CDR3 reads TGTGCCAGCAGTTTGCCCGGACAGGGGGAAGGTCAGCCCCAGCATTTT. Translation gives CASSLPGQGEGQPQHF.

This clone has only one observation. This chain joins TRBV18 and TRBJ2-1; 11 bases fit TRBD2. V trimming: 6 bases; J trimming: 7 bases; junction bases outside the gene matches: 14. There are 17 residues in the CDR3. Germline V gene lookup returns CDR1 KGHSH and CDR2 LQKENI. DNA of the CDR3: TGTGCCAGCTCGCCCCAGTCGCTAGCGGGAGGTCGGAATGAGCAGTTCTTC. It translates to CASSPQSLAGGRNEQFF.

The rearrangement uses TRBV6-6 and TRBJ2-7; TRBD1 aligns across 9 bases. This CDR3 has 14 residues. Germline trimming cut 2 bases from V and 5 bases from J; bases unmatched to any gene: 4. Per the germline V gene, CDR1 is MNHNY and CDR2 is SVGAGI (reference sequence). For the CDR3, the DNA is TGTGCCAGCAGTTACGGGACAGGGATCCACGAGCAGTACTTC. Residues: CASSYGTGIHEQYF.

The CDR3: CASSIPGIGYTF. The CDR3 DNA sequence: TGTGCCAGTAGTATACCAGGGATCGGCTACACCTTC. The chain combines TRBV19 with TRBJ1-2; maybe TRBD1 (5 bases). Trimming pared 2 bases from V and 8 bases from J, leaving 9 bases between. The CDR3 spans 12 residues. Germline-derived CDR1 and CDR2 are LNHDA and SQIVND (reference sequence).

V and J are TRBV5-1 and TRBJ2-5, with D unclear. Trimming took off 0 bases at V and 4 bases at J, with 10 bases between the two ends. The CDR3 consists of 14 residues. From germline, CDR1 is SGHRS and CDR2 YFSETQ. The CDR3, as DNA: TGCGCCAGCAGCTTGGACAGTTTGGGAGAGACCCAGTACTTC. It encodes CASSLDSLGETQYF. The variable domain in full, completed from reference TRBV5-1 and TRBJ2-5, reads KAGVTQTPRYLIKTRGQQVTLSCSPISGHRSVSWYQQTPGQGLQFLFEYFSETQRNKGNFPGRFSGRQFSNSRSEMNVSTLELGDSALYLCASSLDSLGETQYFGPGTRLLVL.

The chain couples TRBV30 to TRBJ2-3, with a tentative D call TRBD2 (5 bases). The V end was cut by 2 bases, the J end by 6 bases, with 9 bases between. The CDR3 sequence is 12 residues long. Germline CDR1 is GTSNPN and CDR2 is SVGIG (reference sequence). As DNA, the CDR3 is TGTGCCTGGAGTCTTGAGCGGGATACGCAGTATTTT. Its translation: CAWSLERDTQYF.

The chain employs TRBV7-6 and TRBJ2-1; 7 bases fit TRBD2. Looked up from germline, CDR1 is SGHVS and CDR2 is FNYEAQ. There are 15 residues in the CDR3. The junction had 6 bases not matched to a gene; V was cut back by 5 bases and J by 2 bases. The CDR3 DNA is TGTGCCAGCAGCCCAGCGGGGCCGCCCTACAATGAGCAGTTCTTC. It codes for CASSPAGPPYNEQFF.

The chain couples TRBV4-2 to TRBJ2-3, with TRBD1 identical over 8 bases. The CDR3 is 18 residues long. Germline V lookup: CDR1 LGHNA, CDR2 YNFKEQ. The trim removed 0 bases at V and 0 bases at J, leaving 8 bases unmatched. In DNA form, the CDR3 reads TGTGCCAGCAGCCAAGAAACGGACAGGGCCCCTAGCACAGATACGCAGTATTTT. Protein: CASSQETDRAPSTDTQYF.

This chain joins TRBV6-6 and TRBJ1-1; no reliable D call. This CDR3 comprises 14 residues. CDR1 and CDR2 from the germline V gene are MNHNY and SVGAGI (reference sequence). Trimming pared 0 bases from V and 5 bases from J, leaving 10 bases between. The DNA for the CDR3 is TGTGCCAGCAGTTACTCAGGAGACGAGACTGAAGCTTTCTTT. Its translation: CASSYSGDETEAFF.

In nucleotides, the CDR3 is TGCGCCAGCAGCAGGATAGCGGGAGTTCGGGAGACCCAGTACTTC. It encodes CASSRIAGVRETQYF. The rearrangement joins TRBV5-1 to TRBJ2-5; the match to TRBD2 covers 9 bases. The CDR3 has 15 amino acids. Germline CDR1 and CDR2: SGHRS and YFSETQ. Trimming removed 4 bases from V and 5 bases from J; junction bases left unmatched: 9. The variable domain in full, with the rest retrieved from reference TRBV5-1 and TRBJ2-5, is KAGVTQTPRYLIKTRGQQVTLSCSPISGHRSVSWYQQTPGQGLQFLFEYFSETQRNKGNFPGRFSGRQFSNSRSEMNVSTLELGDSALYLCASSRIAGVRETQYFGPGTRLLVL.